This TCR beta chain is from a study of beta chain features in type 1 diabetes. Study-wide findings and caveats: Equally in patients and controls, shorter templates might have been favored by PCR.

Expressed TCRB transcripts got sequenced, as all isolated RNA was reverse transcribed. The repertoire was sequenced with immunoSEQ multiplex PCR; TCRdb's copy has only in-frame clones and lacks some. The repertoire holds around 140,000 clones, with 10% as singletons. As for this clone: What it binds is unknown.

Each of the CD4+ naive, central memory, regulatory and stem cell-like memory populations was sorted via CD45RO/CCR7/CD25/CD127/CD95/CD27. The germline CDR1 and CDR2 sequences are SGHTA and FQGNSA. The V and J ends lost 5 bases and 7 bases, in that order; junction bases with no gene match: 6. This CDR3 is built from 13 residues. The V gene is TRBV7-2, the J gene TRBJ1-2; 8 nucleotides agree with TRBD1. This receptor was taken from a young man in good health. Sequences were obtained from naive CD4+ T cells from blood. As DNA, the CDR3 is TGTGCCAGCAGCCCAGGGGGCGCGGCTGGCTACACCTTC. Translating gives CASSPGGAAGYTF.